This entry lists 30 T cell receptor beta chains sequenced from one sample in a study of blood T cell repertoires in COVID-19. Profiled with immunoSEQ multiplex PCR; TCRdb holds only in-frame clones, not every one. The sample lists 100,000 to 150,000 clones; 88% were seen once. The sequencing input was peripheral blood. These receptors originate from a man in his fifties with acute or convalescent COVID-19.

This clone was seen once. The J gene is TRBJ2-1, the V gene TRBV29-1; tentatively, D is TRBD1 (6 bases). The CDR3 covers 14 residues. Germline CDR1 reads SQVTM; CDR2 reads ANQGSEA. Trimming removed 7 bases from V and 2 bases from J, with 15 bases in between. CDR3 nucleotides: TGCAGCGGGAAGGGGGTCCAAGCCTACAATGAGCAGTTCTTC. Amino acids: CSGKGVQAYNEQFF.

Only a few counts were recorded for this clone. The rearrangement links TRBV5-1 to TRBJ1-1, with 7 bases aligning to TRBD1. CDR1 SGHRS and CDR2 YFSETQ come from the germline V gene. The V gene end was trimmed by 3 bases and the J gene end by 0 bases; junction bases not matched to a gene: 2. CDR3 size: 14 residues. CDR3: CASSWGQLNTEAFF. Here the CDR3 DNA reads TGCGCCAGCAGCTGGGGACAGTTGAACACTGAAGCTTTCTTT.

The chain employs TRBV23-1 and TRBJ1-6; tentative D call: TRBD1 (6 bases). TRBV23-1 is known as an ORF, though its function is uncertain. The CDR3 runs 13 residues. The CDR3 loop reads CAVAQGDNSPLHF. CDR3 bases: TGCGCAGTGGCACAGGGTGACAATTCACCCCTCCACTTT.

The chain combines TRBV5-5 with TRBJ2-3; D not certain. Looked up from germline, CDR1 is SGHKS and CDR2 is YYEKEE (reference sequence). The CDR3 runs 13 residues. The V gene lost 2 bases and the J gene lost 1 base, with 5 bases spanning the gap. In nucleotides, the CDR3 is TGTGCCAGCAGCTTTAGTCGCACAGATACGCAGTATTTT. Its translation is CASSFSRTDTQYF.

The chain carries TRBV30 and TRBJ1-1, with TRBD1 matching over 7 bases. Germline V gene sequence: CDR1 GTSNPN, CDR2 SVGIG (reference sequence). The CDR3 spans 12 residues. V dropped 8 bases and J dropped 4; count of bases not matched to a gene: 7. The CDR3 sequence is CAGHRGGTEAFF. The CDR3 coding sequence is TGTGCCGGCCACAGGGGAGGCACTGAAGCTTTCTTT.

This sequence joins TRBV27 and TRBJ1-2; TRBD1 aligns across 7 bases. Germline V lookup: CDR1 MNHEY, CDR2 SMNVEV (reference sequence). The CDR3 consists of 14 residues. V gave up 5 bases and J gave up 8 bases; unmatched junction bases: 11. CDR3 coding DNA: TGTGCCAGCAGTCGGGAAAAGGGGGCGGGAGGCTACACCTTC. This translates into CASSREKGAGGYTF.

The chain is built from TRBV9 and TRBJ2-7, with 10 bases lining up with TRBD1. Germline V CDR1 and CDR2: SGDLS, YYNGEE. V trimming: 0 bases; J trimming: 4 bases; junction bases outside the gene matches: 1. This CDR3 has 14 amino acids. The CDR3 protein is CASSVEDRGYEQYF. CDR3 DNA: TGTGCCAGCAGCGTAGAGGACAGGGGGTACGAGCAGTACTTC.

This clone was detected a few times. The CDR3 DNA reads TGTGCCAGCAGCCCGAGACTAGTCTCTGGTGAGGAATCCTACGAGCAGTACTTC. Translating it yields CASSPRLVSGEESYEQYF. The chain combines TRBV4-2 with TRBJ2-7; D may be TRBD2 (6 bases). V lost 4 bases and J lost 1, with 23 bases in between. The CDR3 is 18 amino acids. CDR1 LGHNA and CDR2 YNFKEQ come from the germline V gene.

The rearrangement joins TRBV19 to TRBJ1-1, with no clear D. The CDR3 length is 15 residues. Trimming took 4 bases from V and 1 from J, leaving 13 bases between them. Looked up from germline, CDR1 is LNHDA and CDR2 is SQIVND (reference sequence). CDR3 sequence (DNA): TGTGCCAGTAGTAGGGTAAATAACAGGAACACTGAAGCTTTCTTT. It translates to CASSRVNNRNTEAFF.

The rearrangement links TRBV7-9 to TRBJ1-5; 7 bases line up with TRBD1. V lost 1 base to trimming and J lost 4 bases; unmatched junction nucleotides: 4. There are 15 residues in the CDR3. Germline loops: CDR1 SEHNR, CDR2 FQNEAQ (reference sequence). CDR3 bases: TGTGCCAGCAGCTTAGAGGGGGCAGGGAATCAGCCCCAGCATTTT. Its translation is CASSLEGAGNQPQHF.

This clone was seen a handful of times. The chain combines TRBV5-6 with TRBJ1-4; perhaps TRBD1 as D (5 bases). V was pared by 0 bases and J by 6 bases, with 9 bases between. The CDR3 runs to 14 residues. In germline, CDR1 is SGHDT, CDR2 YYEEEE. The CDR3, as DNA: TGTGCCAGCAGCTTGGTAGGGGATTATGAAAAACTGTTTTTT. Encoded protein: CASSLVGDYEKLFF.

This clone showed up just a few times. V usage is TRBV10-3 and J usage is TRBJ2-1; D might be TRBD2 (5 bases). Trimming removed 3 bases from V and 5 bases from J, with 17 bases in between. Germline-derived CDR1 and CDR2 are ENHRY and SYGVKD. The CDR3 runs to 16 residues. Here the CDR3 DNA reads TGTGCCATCAGTGATGTGGGGAGCGGAACCGACAATGAGCAGTTCTTC. This encodes CAISDVGSGTDNEQFF.

The genes are TRBV5-1 and TRBJ1-4, with D hard to call. CDR1 is SGHRS and CDR2 is YFSETQ in the germline V gene. With 4 bases removed from V and 6 bases from J, the gap between germline ends came to 13 bases. This CDR3 spans 14 amino acids. CDR3 nucleotides: TGCGCCAGCAGCCCTGGAGTCGGGTATGAAAAACTGTTTTTT. It is translated as CASSPGVGYEKLFF.

The chain has TRBV6-6 and TRBJ1-1; the D gene is possibly TRBD1 (6 bases). The CDR3 is 14 amino acids. The germline V gene has CDR1 MNHNY and CDR2 SVGAGI (reference sequence). The V gene lost 7 bases and the J gene lost 4 bases, with 16 bases spanning the gap. In nucleotides, the CDR3 is TGTGCCAGCACCCCACAGGGTTCAGGCACTGAAGCTTTCTTT. This sequence encodes CASTPQGSGTEAFF.

The chain couples TRBV4-1 to TRBJ1-5, with 7 bases fitting TRBD1. Losses at the gene ends were 4 bases for V and 1 base for J; bases not matched to a gene: 4. CDR3 length: 15 residues. Germline V gene lookup returns CDR1 MGHRA and CDR2 YSYEKL. CDR3 nucleotide sequence: TGCGCCAGCAGCCTCCGACAGGGAAGCAATCAGCCCCAGCATTTT. Amino acid sequence: CASSLRQGSNQPQHF.

J is TRBJ2-5 and V is TRBV3-1 (or the pseudogene TRBV3-2); possibly TRBD2 for D (6 bases). Germline V gene data show CDR1 as LGHDT and CDR2 as YNNKEL (reference sequence). The CDR3 length is 16 residues. V dropped 4 bases and J dropped 5 bases, with 20 bases sitting between them. The CDR3 protein is CASSRSGGTRGETQYF. CDR3 in DNA: TGTGCCAGCAGCCGCTCCGGTGGGACTCGGGGGGAGACCCAGTACTTC.

This chain joins TRBV5-6 and TRBJ1-6; D possibly corresponds to TRBD1 (5 bases). V lost 4 bases and J 3 bases, leaving 11 bases between the germline ends. The CDR3 is made up of 15 amino acids. Germline V CDR1 and CDR2: SGHDT, YYEEEE. The CDR3 region has the DNA TGTGCCAGCAGCCAGCGACAGAGCTATAATTCACCCCTCCACTTT. Translation gives CASSQRQSYNSPLHF. Using reference TRBV5-6 and TRBJ1-6 for the parts outside the CDR3, the full variable domain is DAGVTQSPTHLIKTRGQQVTLRCSPKSGHDTVSWYQQALGQGPQFIFQYYEEEERQRGNFPDRFSGHQFPNYSSELNVNALLLGDSALYLCASSQRQSYNSPLHFGNGTRLTVT.

This chain joins TRBV18 and TRBJ2-7; 9 nucleotides line up with TRBD2. This CDR3 region has 17 residues. Trimming removed 1 base from V and 6 bases from J; junction bases left unmatched: 13. In germline, CDR1 is KGHSH, CDR2 LQKENI. The CDR3 is CASSPRVSGGTPGEQYF. CDR3 coding DNA: TGTGCCAGCTCACCACGGGTCAGCGGGGGGACCCCGGGCGAGCAGTACTTC. Drawing the rest from reference TRBV18 and TRBJ2-7, the complete variable domain is NAGVMQNPRHLVRRRGQEARLRCSPMKGHSHVYWYRQLPEEGLKFMVYLQKENIIDESGMPKERFSAEFPKEGPSILRIQQVVRGDSAAYFCASSPRVSGGTPGEQYFGPGTRLTVT.

The rearrangement links TRBV29-1 to TRBJ2-7; 8 bases agree with TRBD2. The CDR3 covers 16 residues. Germline CDR1 is SQVTM and CDR2 is ANQGSEA. After removal of 6 bases from V and 1 base from J, the junction contained 14 bases not matched to a gene. CDR3: CSVVGGTRTFSYEQYF. Here the CDR3 DNA reads TGCAGCGTAGTGGGGGGGACTAGAACCTTTTCCTACGAGCAGTACTTC.

This clone was picked up a small number of times. The chain has TRBV6-4 and TRBJ1-1; D is uncertain. CDR1 and CDR2 from the germline V gene are MRHNA and SNTAGT. CDR3 length: 12 amino acids. Trimming removed 6 bases from V and 4 bases from J, with 9 bases in between. CDR3: CASSSGGTEAFF. The CDR3 DNA is TGTGCCAGCAGCTCGGGTGGCACTGAAGCTTTCTTT.

The chain couples TRBV5-4 to TRBJ2-1; 10 bases fit TRBD2. Looked up from germline, CDR1 is SGHNT and CDR2 is YYREEE (reference sequence). This CDR3 contains 15 residues. The trim removed 0 bases at V and 5 bases at J, leaving 2 bases unmatched. In nucleotides, the CDR3 is TGTGCCAGCAGCTTGGCGGGGACTAGCGACAATGAGCAGTTCTTC. It yields the protein CASSLAGTSDNEQFF.

The V call is TRBV5-6, the J call TRBJ2-7; tentative D call: TRBD2 (5 bases). V was pared by 10 bases and J by 2 bases, with 19 bases between. The CDR3 totals 14 residues. Germline CDR1 is SGHDT and CDR2 is YYEEEE. CDR3 bases: TGTGCCGTTTATTCGACTCAGCGGCCCTACGAGCAGTACTTC. It specifies CAVYSTQRPYEQYF.

This chain joins TRBV18 and TRBJ1-1; D ambiguous. Germline CDR1 and CDR2: KGHSH and LQKENI. The CDR3 is made up of 16 amino acids. V lost 3 bases and J 0 bases, leaving 14 bases between the germline ends. The CDR3, as DNA: TGTGCCAGCTCACCCCTTACCGGGAGATTGAACACTGAAGCTTTCTTT. It specifies CASSPLTGRLNTEAFF.

CDR3 protein: CASSLVAGNNSPLHF. CDR3 in DNA: TGTGCCAGCAGCTTAGTTGCAGGGAACAATTCACCCCTCCACTTT. The chain couples TRBV11-3 to TRBJ1-6, with TRBD1 as a possible D gene (5 bases). The V and J ends lost 1 base and 7 bases respectively, with 11 bases between them. Per the germline V gene, CDR1 is SGHNT and CDR2 is YENEEA. The CDR3 length is 15 residues.

This rearrangement joins TRBV10-3 to TRBJ1-6; no clear D. V lost 5 bases to trimming and J lost 9 bases, with 8 bases between them. This CDR3 is built from 12 residues. Germline V gives CDR1 ENHRY, CDR2 SYGVKD. The CDR3, as DNA: TGTGCCATCAGTACTACGGGTTCACCCCTCCACTTT. Residues: CAISTTGSPLHF.

The rearrangement links TRBV2 to TRBJ1-6, with D unresolved. With 2 bases removed from V and 8 bases from J, the gap between germline ends came to 10 bases. CDR1 and CDR2 from the germline V gene are SNHLY and FYNNEI. The CDR3 consists of 14 residues. CDR3 coding DNA: TGTGCCAGCAGTGAACAAGGGAGCCATTCACCCCTCCACTTT. Protein: CASSEQGSHSPLHF.

The chain recombines TRBV5-1 with TRBJ2-1, with a tentative D call TRBD2 (6 bases). V dropped 0 bases and J dropped 7 bases, with 11 bases sitting between them. This CDR3 spans 14 amino acids. Germline CDR1 reads SGHRS; CDR2 reads YFSETQ. The CDR3 DNA sequence: TGCGCCAGCAGCTTGGATAGCGGACCTAATGAGCAGTTCTTC. Its protein product is CASSLDSGPNEQFF.

The chain links TRBV18 to TRBJ1-1; possible D gene TRBD1, 5 bases. Germline V gives CDR1 KGHSH, CDR2 LQKENI. With 3 bases removed from V and 7 bases from J, the gap between germline ends came to 12 bases. The CDR3 contains 13 residues. The CDR3 coding sequence is TGTGCCAGCTCACCGGGGGGGGATGGTGAAGCTTTCTTT. This translates into CASSPGGDGEAFF.

The chain uses TRBV4-2 and TRBJ2-7; 8 bases match TRBD1. This CDR3 has 16 amino acids. Germline V lookup: CDR1 LGHNA, CDR2 YNFKEQ. V was clipped by 1 base and J by 4 bases; unmatched bases: 9. The CDR3 DNA reads TGTGCCAGCAGCCAAGTTGCGGCAGGGGGCAGATACGAGCAGTACTTC. This encodes CASSQVAAGGRYEQYF.

V and J are TRBV5-5 and TRBJ2-3; 9 bases match TRBD2. The CDR3 is 14 amino acids. CDR1 and CDR2 from the germline V gene are SGHKS and YYEKEE (reference sequence). The V segment lost 7 bases and the J segment 4 bases; nucleotides outside the gene matches: 7. The chain's CDR3 is CASRTGLAPDTQYF. The CDR3 region has the DNA TGTGCCAGCCGAACGGGACTAGCCCCAGATACGCAGTATTTT.